The 11 T cell receptor beta chains below were found in one sample sequenced in a study of CD8 T cells in ankylosing spondylitis. Overall study findings and caveats: Seemingly distinctive of ankylosing spondylitis blood was a TCR beta motif formed by eight highly homologous variants.

Antigen specificity for these receptors is unknown. TCRdb used MiXCR to reprocess the 5' RACE reads, holding one entry per CDR3 protein. The table shows roughly 700,000 distinct CDR3 sequences, with roughly 19% occurring only once. Source material: blood, either unsorted or a sorted T cell fraction (not recorded which). Receptors originate from a male donor with ankylosing spondylitis.

This clonotype has more than one count but fewer than ten. The chain couples TRBV2 to TRBJ2-7; a possible D gene is TRBD1 (5 bases). The V end was cut by 7 bases, the J end by 7 bases, with 14 bases between. Germline CDR1 SNHLY, CDR2 FYNNEI. The CDR3 has 12 amino acids. The CDR3 nucleotides are TGTGCCAGCACAGGGAATCAGGATGAGCAGTACTTC. Translated, it gives CASTGNQDEQYF. Drawing the rest from reference TRBV2 and TRBJ2-7, the complete variable domain is EPEVTQTPSHQVTQMGQEVILRCVPISNHLYFYWYRQILGQKVEFLVSFYNNEISEKSEIFDDQFSVERPDGSNFTLKIRSTKLEDSAMYFCASTGNQDEQYFGPGTRLTVT.

This chain links TRBV5-1 with TRBJ2-7, with a weak D call TRBD2 (5 bases). Trimming pared 5 bases from V and 0 bases from J, leaving 12 bases between. Germline V gene sequence: CDR1 SGHRS, CDR2 YFSETQ. This CDR3 spans 14 amino acids. CDR3 sequence (DNA): TGCGCCAGCAGACGGACTGGGAACTCCTACGAGCAGTACTTC. Translated, it gives CASRRTGNSYEQYF.

CDR3 region: CSVTGTNSYNEQFF. CDR3 bases: TGCAGCGTAACCGGGACTAACTCCTACAATGAGCAGTTCTTC. This chain links TRBV29-1 with TRBJ2-1; TRBD2 matches 7 bases. CDR3 length equals 14 residues. CDR1 SQVTM and CDR2 ANQGSEA come from the germline V gene. V dropped 6 bases and J dropped 0; count of bases not matched to a gene: 5.

The chain couples TRBV12-3 or TRBV12-4 to TRBJ1-3; 8 bases fit TRBD1. The CDR3 runs 18 residues. The V and J ends lost 0 bases and 0 bases, in that order; junction bases with no gene match: 7. CDR3 in amino acids: CASSLALGGQGSGNTIYF. The CDR3, as DNA: TGTGCCAGCAGTTTAGCGCTGGGCGGACAGGGCTCTGGAAACACCATATATTTT.

The chain couples TRBV27 to TRBJ2-3; the match to TRBD2 covers 10 bases. From germline, CDR1 is MNHEY and CDR2 SMNVEV (reference sequence). The CDR3 covers 15 residues. After removal of 5 bases from V and 4 bases from J, the junction contained 6 bases not matched to a gene. This chain's CDR3 is CASSALAGIPDTQYF. CDR3 coding DNA: TGTGCCAGCAGTGCACTAGCGGGGATCCCAGATACGCAGTATTTT.

This chain joins TRBV20-1 and TRBJ2-7; 9 nucleotides align to TRBD1. CDR1 and CDR2 (germline): DFQATT, SNEGSKA (reference sequence). Trimming at V came to 2 bases and at J to 6 bases, leaving 11 bases not matched to a gene. The CDR3 sequence is 15 residues long. The CDR3 reads CSARSQTGGRSEQYF. DNA of the CDR3: TGCAGTGCTAGATCTCAAACAGGGGGCCGGAGCGAGCAGTACTTC.

The rearrangement joins TRBV3-1 to TRBJ2-7; TRBD2 matches at 12 bases. Germline V gives CDR1 LGHDT, CDR2 YNNKEL (reference sequence). This CDR3 is 17 amino acids long. With V trimmed by 4 bases and J by 4 bases, 11 bases remained unmatched. The DNA of the CDR3 is TGTGCCAGCAGCCGGTCCGGGACTAGCGGGTTTCGTTACGAGCAGTACTTC. Encoded protein: CASSRSGTSGFRYEQYF.

The J gene is TRBJ1-1, the V gene TRBV12-3 or TRBV12-4; the match to TRBD1 covers 9 bases. Unmatched junction bases numbered 4, after V lost 5 bases and J lost 0 bases. There are 15 residues in the CDR3. The CDR3 is CASSPRQGVNTEAFF. DNA for the CDR3: TGTGCCAGCAGTCCCCGACAGGGGGTGAACACTGAAGCTTTCTTT.

This clonotype was detected only a few times. V usage is TRBV28 and J usage is TRBJ2-2; D is possibly TRBD1 (5 bases). CDR3 length equals 17 residues. V dropped 5 bases and J dropped 4 bases, with 20 bases sitting between them. Germline lookup yields CDR1 MDHEN and CDR2 SYDVKM. The CDR3 region is CASSTERFSDTTGELFF. For the CDR3, the DNA is TGTGCCAGCAGTACTGAAAGATTCTCGGACACCACCGGGGAGCTGTTTTTT.

This clonotype turned up a few times. This chain uses TRBV7-2 with TRBJ1-2, with D unclear. V lost 5 bases to trimming and J lost 6 bases, with 16 bases between them. Germline CDR1 and CDR2: SGHTA and FQGNSA. The CDR3 runs 14 residues. CDR3 sequence: CASSPEIFGNGYTF. The CDR3 coding sequence is TGTGCCAGCAGCCCGGAGATCTTCGGCAATGGCTACACCTTC.

This clonotype was observed a few times. The chain couples TRBV6-5 to TRBJ2-1, with TRBD2 as a possible D gene (6 bases). Trimming left V 2 bases short and J 10 bases short, with 15 bases between. The germline CDR1 and CDR2 sequences are MNHEY and SVGAGI. This CDR3 comprises 14 residues. CDR3 amino acids: CASSYPGSAAEQFF. The DNA of the CDR3 is TGTGCCAGCAGTTACCCCGGGAGCGCGGCCGAGCAGTTCTTC.